The clone carrying this T cell receptor (beta chain) was observed many times. This entry is derived from a study of blood T cells in healthy people across ages. A second PCR, run for about 7 to 11 cycles, used a sample-barcoded 5' primer plus a J-beta primer mix. MiXCR, run by TCRdb on the 5' RACE reads, gives a single entry per CDR3 protein. The sample has hundreds of thousands of distinct CDR3 sequences; 29% are singletons. The V and J ends lost 0 bases and 9 bases respectively, with 18 bases between them. The V gene's germline CDR1 is DFQATT and CDR2 SNEGSKA (reference sequence). CDR3 length equals 15 residues.

Sequenced material: blood. The TCR was taken from a woman older than 75 in good health. V usage is TRBV20-1 and J usage is TRBJ2-1; TRBD2 might be the D (5 bases). CDR3 nucleotides: TGCAGTGCTAGAGATCAAGATAGTAGCGTGGGTGAGCAGTTCTTC. It is translated as CSARDQDSSVGEQFF.